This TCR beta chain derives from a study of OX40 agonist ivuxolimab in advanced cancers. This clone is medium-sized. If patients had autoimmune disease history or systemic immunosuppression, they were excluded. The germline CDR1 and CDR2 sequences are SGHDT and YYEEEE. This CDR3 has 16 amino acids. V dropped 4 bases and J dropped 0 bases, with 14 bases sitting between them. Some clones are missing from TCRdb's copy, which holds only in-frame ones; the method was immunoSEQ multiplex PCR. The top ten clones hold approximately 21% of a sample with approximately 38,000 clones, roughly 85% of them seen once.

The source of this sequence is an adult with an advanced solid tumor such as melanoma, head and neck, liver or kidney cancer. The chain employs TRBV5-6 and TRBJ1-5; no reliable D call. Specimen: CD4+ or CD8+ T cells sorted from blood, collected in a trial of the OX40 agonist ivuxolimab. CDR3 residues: CASSVSKGPSNQPQHF. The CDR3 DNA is TGTGCCAGCAGCGTCTCGAAGGGTCCTAGCAATCAGCCCCAGCATTTT.